Sequencing of this T cell receptor beta chain was carried out in a study of OX40 agonist ivuxolimab in advanced cancers. In regard to this clone: Antigen unknown.

From germline, CDR1 is MNHNS and CDR2 SASEGT. Trimming removed 6 bases at V and 7 bases at J, with 15 bases between. This CDR3 is built from 14 residues. General study results and limits: Expanded clones were, on average, more numerous in CD8+ T cells than in CD4+. Partial responders at 0.1-3.0 mg/kg had among the lowest clonal expansion.

Assay: immunoSEQ multiplex PCR; the TCRdb copy retains only in-frame clones and omits some. This repertoire shows about 46,000 clones, under 90% found once; its top ten account for 1.5% to 2%. This rearrangement joins TRBV6-1 to TRBJ1-4; D uncertain. The sample was CD4+ or CD8+ T cells sorted from blood, taken in a trial of the OX40 agonist ivuxolimab. The TCR originated in an adult with an advanced solid tumor such as melanoma, head and neck, liver or kidney cancer. The CDR3, as DNA: TGTGCCAGCAGCGTCGACAAGTGGGTTGAAAAACTGTTTTTT. It encodes CASSVDKWVEKLFF.